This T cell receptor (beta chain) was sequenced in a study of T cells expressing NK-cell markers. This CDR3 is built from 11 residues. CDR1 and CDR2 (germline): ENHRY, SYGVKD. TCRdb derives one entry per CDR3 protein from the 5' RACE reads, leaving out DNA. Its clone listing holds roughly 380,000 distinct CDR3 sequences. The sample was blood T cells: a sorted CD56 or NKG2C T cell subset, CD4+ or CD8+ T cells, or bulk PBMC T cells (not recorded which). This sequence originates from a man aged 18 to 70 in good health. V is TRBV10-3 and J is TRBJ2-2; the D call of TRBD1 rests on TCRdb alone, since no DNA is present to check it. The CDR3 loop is CATQGFGELFF.